This TCR beta chain originates from a study of CD8 T cells in ankylosing spondylitis listed by TCRdb under 2017. About the full investigation: T cell receptor beta repertoires were profiled in healthy donors and ankylosing spondylitis patients so that disease-linked TCR variants could be found. The full study cohort comprised about 25 ankylosing spondylitis patients and over a hundred healthy donors. Peripheral blood was sampled, and synovial fluid was also collected from ankylosing spondylitis patients. Summary of the overall study and its limitations: According to the report, matched synovial fluid samples from ankylosing spondylitis patients were significantly enriched for the disease-linked clones. The disease-linked clones showed a CD8+ phenotype and occurred at relatively low frequencies in peripheral blood. Some motif variants had previously been reported in the synovial fluid and blood of reactive arthritis patients, which suggests shared mechanisms of disease initiation. A TCR beta motif of several highly homologous amino acid variants appeared characteristic of blood from ankylosing spondylitis patients.

A word on this clonotype: Its antigen is still unknown. Per-base quality was not reported, and no clone a single base away is much larger than it.

Sequencing was carried out with an Illumina HiSeq 2500. TCR beta libraries were prepared by quantitative 5'-RACE with molecular barcodes. The study's own analysis went as follows. A new computational method, built on a probabilistic model of VDJ rearrangement, was used to identify disease-linked TCR variants. The public reads were run again by TCRdb, first through fastp at Q25 and then through MiXCR, and only productive beta chains were kept. Identical CDR3 protein sequences are pooled into one entry, listed with their most common genes and DNA. These V and J calls derive from TCRdb rather than the authors' analysis. The sample table contains approximately 150,000 distinct CDR3 sequences; only one count was recorded for just over 9.5% of them. The ten largest account for around 15% of the sample. The germline ends are 13 bases apart after V is trimmed by 1 base and J by 1 base. The CDR3 runs 16 residues from the cysteine to the phenylalanine. The retained sequence is limited to the CDR3, 48 bases, with the frame set at the first base.

Here the chain combines TRBV12-3 or TRBV12-4 and TRBJ1-1; the D region possibly corresponds to TRBD1 (5 bases align). The sequenced sample consisted of blood, either unsorted or a sorted T cell fraction (not recorded which). This sequence originates from a female donor with ankylosing spondylitis or in good health (not recorded which). The CDR3 protein sequence reads: CASSLGGGAPNTEAFF. The nucleotide sequence is given as TGTGCCAGCAGTTTAGGCGGGGGAGCTCCGAACACTGAAGCTTTCTTT.